This T cell receptor (beta chain) was captured by sequencing in a study of shared clonotypes between healthy human individuals (dated by TCRdb to the early 2020s). Background for the entire study: The cohort comprised a couple of women and three men aged 18 to 49 years. For each donor, three plates each were used for CD4 naive and CD4 memory, two plates were used for CD8 naive, and one plate was used for CD8 memory. To estimate repertoire size and how much clonotype sharing occurs between individuals, the study deeply sequenced the blood TCR repertoires of a handful of healthy adults. Libraries were prepared and TCR repertoires were sequenced by different laboratories using diverse techniques, in order to increase sequencing depth and limit assay-specific biases. Leukapheresis yielded between about 0.94 and 9.5 billion PBMCs per donor.

The donors were healthy, HIV-negative adults with no recently reported acute infections or vaccinations. Every donor was a Caucasian adult residing in Nashville, Tennessee, USA. CD4+ T cells were enriched by magnetic negative selection; naive cells were then positively selected on CD45RA, and the negative fraction formed the memory subset. After blood collection by leukapheresis, PBMCs were isolated using Ficoll-Histopaque density gradient centrifugation and then cryopreserved in the vapor phase of liquid nitrogen. Analytical flow cytometry was used to check the purity and quantity of each magnetically sorted T cell population. Each sorted fraction had its genomic DNA isolated and then quantified by UV absorbance on a Nanodrop 2000c. Using the deep immunoSEQ assay, multiplex PCR amplified TCR CDR3 regions from genomic DNA. Genomic DNA extracted from each cell subset was distributed evenly over all wells of several immunoSEQ 96-well plates, and each plate served as one replicate. For sorted subsets, each replicate PCR was loaded with about 200 ng genomic DNA, equivalent to approximately 27,000 T cell genomes. Purified libraries were quantified with a Qubit 3.0 fluorometer, sized on a Bioanalyzer 2100, and re-quantified with the KAPA Library Quantification kit. Every immunoSEQ 96-well plate was sequenced on a dedicated single-read 150-cycle Illumina NextSeq 550 flow cell. In the source study's methods: Because only junctional sequences without quality scores were contained in the immunoSEQ output, filtering matching that applied to full-length reads could not be performed. Sequences were annotated with PyIR, a Python wrapper for IgBLAST v1.9, using IMGT germline references to assign V/J genes and CDR3. Reads were filtered out if the reads had weak V/J assignments (E-value above 1e-6), no CDR3, stop codons, out-of-frame junctions, or ambiguous translated residues. V3J clonotypes were defined as sequences sharing the same inferred V gene, J gene, and CDR3 amino acid sequence. To compute the percentage overlap between repertoires, the number of shared unique clonotypes was divided by the size of the smaller repertoire. RTK rarefaction, the Chao1 estimator, and Recon v2.1 estimates of unobserved clonotypes were used to assess repertoire richness. Generation probabilities for all TCRbeta clonotypes obtained by the gDNA method from a few donors were computed using OLGA. TCRdb took over this immuneACCESS table, retaining in-frame rearrangements with V and J assigned. Such tables are incomplete; in checked studies, under half of the missing clones stem from an unresolved V gene, and the remainder is unexplained. V and J calls and clone size follow that table, whereas D and trimming were derived from the DNA. This sample has about 680,000 clones in its table, and roughly 70% of those were observed once. The ten largest clonotypes hold approximately 1.7% of the sample.

Study-wide findings and limitations: The small number of donors limited the genetic and exposure-history diversity represented. Sampling was restricted to blood, and TCR repertoires in tissues likely differ from the TCR repertoires found in blood. Sharing across several donors was observed for approximately 5% of naive CD4, less than 4% of naive CD8, 2% to 2.5% of memory CD4, and about 0.39% of memory CD8 clonotypes. Incomplete sequencing was indicated by rarefaction of sorted-subset datasets, despite the large sequencing depth. Estimated clonotype richness was generally larger for naive than for memory subsets. Pairwise subsampling indicated that sequencing depth was expected to affect the degree of clonotype sharing among donors. Compared with non-shared clonotypes, the clonotypes found in all four sorted-subset donors had higher generation probabilities.

On this clone itself: Its recognized antigen is unknown. Within one base of it there is no much larger clone, and no base qualities were kept.

The source is a woman aged 25 to 39 in good health. Sequenced input: memory CD4+ T cells sorted from blood. Taken with the paper, the label for cell subset or site translates to: CD45RA-negative fraction.

The base sequence is TGTGCCAGCAGTGAGGGACTAGCGGGGACGGAGACCCAGTACTTC. Protein translation: CASSEGLAGTETQYF. The receptor chain draws on TRBV6-1 and TRBJ2-5; TRBD2 matches 13 bases in the middle. Counted from cysteine to phenylalanine, this CDR3 has 15 amino acids. The only DNA kept is the CDR3, 45 bases in frame from the first base. From the germline V gene, CDR1 is MNHNS and CDR2 is SASEGT. V is trimmed back by 3 bases and J by 5 bases, and the junction contains 3 bases that no gene match accounts for.